One and the same sample provided the 25 T cell receptor beta chains below, sequenced in a study of T cells in Graves' hyperthyroidism and ophthalmopathy. The TCR beta CDR3 regions underwent amplification using RNA transcripts as the source. With the HTBI primer set, the TCR CDR3 went through a first round of RT-PCR. A single record per CDR3 protein comes from TCRdb applying MiXCR to the multiplex PCR reads. The table has a few hundred thousand distinct CDR3 sequences, approximately 15% seen once. Material: blood. All receptors come from a woman aged 40 to 50 with Graves' ophthalmopathy.

Concerning this clonotype: At one of its ends the junction is not consistent with the germline gene, which may arise from a read error. The rearrangement links TRBV7-9 to TRBJ2-2; D tentatively reads TRBD1 or TRBD2 (5 bases each). The length of the CDR3 is 15 residues. Germline loops: CDR1 SEHNR, CDR2 FQNEAQ (reference sequence). The CDR3 bases are TGTGCCGGCAGCTTCGGGACGACGAACACCGGGGAGCTGTTTTTT. It yields the protein CAGSFGTTNTGELFF.

There are many counts of this clonotype. The chain has TRBV3-1 and TRBJ1-2; unclear D gene. V gave up 2 bases and J gave up 8 bases, with 9 bases separating them. There are 12 residues in the CDR3. Germline V gene data show CDR1 as LGHDT and CDR2 as YNNKEL (reference sequence). The CDR3: CASSQSTGGYTF. The CDR3 coding sequence is TGTGCCAGCAGCCAAAGTACGGGGGGCTACACCTTC.

This clonotype showed up just a few times. The chain carries TRBV11-2 and TRBJ2-7; D possibly matches TRBD1 or TRBD2 (5 bases each). The CDR3 extends over 14 amino acids. The germline gives CDR1 SGHAT, CDR2 FQNNGV. The germline V and J ends were trimmed by 5 bases and 2 bases, with 13 bases remaining between them. The CDR3 here is CASSQPGRTYEQYF. The CDR3 DNA reads TGTGCCAGCAGCCAACCGGGACGTACCTACGAGCAGTACTTC. Full variable domain (missing parts from reference TRBV11-2 and TRBJ2-7): EAGVAQSPRYKIIEKRQSVAFWCNPISGHATLYWYQQILGQGPKLLIQFQNNGVVDDSQLPKDRFSAERLKGVDSTLKIQPAKLEDSAVYLCASSQPGRTYEQYFGPGTRLTVT.

This sequence joins TRBV12-3 or TRBV12-4 and TRBJ1-4; TRBD1 agrees at 7 bases. CDR3 length equals 15 residues. Trimming cost V 2 bases and J 5 bases; bases outside gene matches: 5. DNA of the CDR3: TGTGCCAGCAGTTTAAGGACAGGCCCAAATGAAAAACTGTTTTTT. It specifies CASSLRTGPNEKLFF.

This clonotype was detected many times. The chain couples TRBV11-2 to TRBJ1-2; D perhaps matches TRBD1 (5 bases). The CDR3 consists of 13 residues. V shed 3 bases and J shed 7 bases, with 12 bases lying between them. Germline V gene lookup returns CDR1 SGHAT and CDR2 FQNNGV. The chain's CDR3 is CASSFTQGAGYTF. In DNA, the CDR3 is TGTGCCAGCAGCTTCACCCAGGGCGCTGGCTACACCTTC.

This clonotype turned up a few times. V is TRBV9 and J is TRBJ1-2, with D unclear. Trimming left V 0 bases short and J 4 bases short, with 10 bases between. The CDR3 runs 14 residues. CDR1 and CDR2 (germline): SGDLS, YYNGEE. CDR3 in DNA: TGTGCCAGCAGCGTAGGAGGTCTTCTCTATGGCTACACCTTC. Translation gives CASSVGGLLYGYTF.

This clonotype was detected ten times or more. The chain uses TRBV7-9 and TRBJ2-2, with 8 bases fitting TRBD1. V shed 3 bases, J shed 0 bases, and the junction held 18 bases outside the gene matches. The CDR3 covers 21 residues. CDR1 and CDR2 (germline): SEHNR, FQNEAQ (reference sequence). The CDR3 coding sequence is TGTGCCAGCAGCTTCATTGCTTTTGGTGGGACAGGACCTCCGAACACCGGGGAGCTGTTTTTT. Translation: CASSFIAFGGTGPPNTGELFF.

V gene TRBV29-1 combines with J gene TRBJ1-5, with D maybe TRBD1 (5 bases). CDR3 length: 14 amino acids. Germline assignment: CDR1 SQVTM and CDR2 ANQGSEA. V was cut by 6 bases and J by 0 bases, with 12 bases left in between. The CDR3: CSVSSTDSNQPQHF. CDR3 DNA: TGCAGCGTCTCCTCGACAGATAGCAATCAGCCCCAGCATTTT.

This clonotype has at least ten counts. The chain couples TRBV6-2 or TRBV6-3 to TRBJ1-5; 8 nucleotides agree with TRBD1. Germline CDR1 is MNHEY and CDR2 is SVGEGT. This CDR3 has 20 residues. The junction had 22 bases not matched to a gene; V was cut back by 6 bases and J by 3 bases. The CDR3 here is CASRHLPGQSGTGFNQPQHF. DNA for the CDR3: TGTGCCAGCAGGCATCTTCCGGGACAGTCCGGGACAGGATTCAATCAGCCCCAGCATTTT.

This clonotype appeared once. The chain carries TRBV20-1 and TRBJ1-5, with 7 bases identical to TRBD1. V shed 5 bases, J shed 6 bases, and the junction held 10 bases outside the gene matches. The CDR3 covers 14 residues. Germline V gives CDR1 DFQATT, CDR2 SNEGSKA (reference sequence). The CDR3 region is CSAEGQVHGQPQHF. The CDR3 DNA reads TGCAGTGCTGAAGGACAGGTTCACGGTCAGCCCCAGCATTTT.

This clonotype was seen repeatedly, ten times or more. The rearrangement joins TRBV7-9 to TRBJ2-5; D unresolved. CDR1 and CDR2 (germline): SEHNR, FQNEAQ (reference sequence). Trimming removed 2 bases from V and 1 base from J, with 11 bases in between. The CDR3 covers 15 residues. The DNA for the CDR3 is TGTGCCAGCAGCTTAACCCGGGTGGCCCAAGAGACCCAGTACTTC. Translated, it gives CASSLTRVAQETQYF.

This clonotype appeared many times. This chain joins TRBV7-2 and TRBJ2-7; D is unclear. Germline lookup yields CDR1 SGHTA and CDR2 FQGNSA. Trimming stripped 6 bases from V and 5 bases from J, with 11 bases between. The CDR3 is made up of 12 amino acids. Here the CDR3 reads CASSRTYHEQYF. CDR3 DNA: TGTGCCAGCAGTCGAACTTACCACGAGCAGTACTTC.

This clonotype was seen a handful of times. The rearrangement links TRBV2 to TRBJ1-2; no firm D call. This CDR3 is 12 amino acids long. Germline V lookup: CDR1 SNHLY, CDR2 FYNNEI. V lost 6 bases and J 1 base, leaving 6 bases between the germline ends. The CDR3 region has the DNA TGTGCCAGCAGGGCCAATAACTATGGCTACACCTTC. Its translation is CASRANNYGYTF.

This clonotype appeared once. A much bigger clone sits one base away, suggesting this may be a read error. V is TRBV28 and J is TRBJ2-5, with 7 bases that match TRBD1. CDR3 size: 13 residues. V dropped 10 bases and J dropped 1; count of bases not matched to a gene: 6. Germline CDR1 MDHEN, CDR2 SYDVKM. The CDR3 loop reads CATSDRAQETQYF. CDR3 in DNA: TGTGCCACCAGCGACAGGGCCCAAGAGACCCAGTACTTC.

This clonotype came up a few times. The V gene is TRBV27, the J gene TRBJ2-7, with a weak D call TRBD2 (5 bases). The CDR3 spans 13 residues. V was cut by 6 bases and J by 6 bases, with 15 bases left in between. The V gene's germline CDR1 is MNHEY and CDR2 SMNVEV (reference sequence). The CDR3 loop is CASSSSEAGEQYF. DNA of the CDR3: TGTGCCAGCAGCAGTAGCGAAGCAGGCGAGCAGTACTTC.

The rearrangement joins TRBV4-2 to TRBJ1-1, with D possibly TRBD1 on 6 matching bases. This CDR3 region has 15 residues. Trimming shortened V by 1 base and J by 2 bases, and 11 bases separated the two germline ends. CDR1 and CDR2 from the germline V gene are LGHNA and YNFKEQ. The CDR3 sequence is CASSQAGGGNTEAFF. CDR3 in DNA: TGTGCCAGCAGCCAAGCGGGGGGGGGCAACACTGAAGCTTTCTTT.

This clonotype was counted at least ten times. J is TRBJ1-6 and V is TRBV10-3; 8 bases line up with TRBD1. Germline V gene data show CDR1 as ENHRY and CDR2 as SYGVKD. Trimming removed 5 bases from V and 7 bases from J; junction bases left unmatched: 13. This CDR3 is 17 amino acids long. The CDR3 sequence: CAISTGQAMRGNSPLHF. CDR3 sequence (DNA): TGTGCCATCAGTACGGGACAGGCGATGAGGGGGAATTCACCCCTCCACTTT.

This clonotype was picked up a small number of times. The rearrangement links TRBV29-1 to TRBJ1-1; a possible D gene is TRBD1 (6 bases). V lost 4 bases and J 5 bases, leaving 14 bases between the germline ends. The CDR3 spans 13 residues. Germline CDR1 SQVTM, CDR2 ANQGSEA. CDR3 amino acids: CSVGLVGGTEAFF. The CDR3 region has the DNA TGCAGCGTTGGTCTGGTAGGGGGTACTGAAGCTTTCTTT.

With respect to this clonotype: Mismatch with germline at one junction end may stem from a read error. The chain links TRBV6-1 to TRBJ2-7; no clear D gene. The CDR3 covers 14 residues. Germline V lookup: CDR1 MNHNS, CDR2 SASEGT. The CDR3 DNA reads as TGTGCCAGCAGCCGCGGCGGCAGCTCCTACGATCAGTACTTC. Encoded protein: CASSRGGSSYDQYF.

The sample holds a few counts of this clonotype. This chain connects TRBV6-1 to TRBJ2-7; D not certain. CDR3 length: 12 amino acids. Germline CDR1 is MNHNS and CDR2 is SASEGT. V lost 5 bases to trimming and J lost 1 base, with 6 bases between them. CDR3 loop: CASSRASYEQYF. Written as DNA, the CDR3 is TGTGCCAGCAGTCGGGCTTCCTACGAGCAGTACTTC.

This clonotype was seen ten or more times. The V gene is TRBV7-9, the J gene TRBJ2-1; D not resolved. The germline V gene encodes CDR1 SEHNR and CDR2 FQNEAQ (reference sequence). V was trimmed by 5 bases and J by 5 bases, leaving 7 bases between them. The CDR3 runs to 12 residues. CDR3 sequence: CASSRGDNEQFF. The CDR3 bases are TGTGCCAGCAGCCGAGGTGACAATGAGCAGTTCTTC. Together with reference TRBV7-9 and TRBJ2-1, the CDR3 gives the full variable domain: DTGVSQNPRHKITKRGQNVTFRCDPISEHNRLYWYRQTLGQGPEFLTYFQNEAQLEKSRLLSDRFSAERPKGSFSTLEIQRTEQGDSAMYLCASSRGDNEQFFGPGTRLTVL.

The chain uses TRBV9 and TRBJ2-1; TRBD2 matches at 8 bases. V lost 4 bases and J lost 5; bases outside the gene matches: 8. Germline CDR1 reads SGDLS; CDR2 reads YYNGEE. The CDR3 consists of 15 residues. The CDR3 sequence: CASSILAEGNNEQFF. The CDR3 DNA sequence: TGTGCCAGCAGCATACTAGCGGAGGGTAACAATGAGCAGTTCTTC.

This clonotype occurred a few times. The chain recombines TRBV7-9 with TRBJ1-2; D possibly corresponds to TRBD1 (5 bases). Germline assignment: CDR1 SEHNR and CDR2 FQNEAQ (reference sequence). This CDR3 region has 13 residues. Trimming shortened V by 5 bases and J by 8 bases, and 15 bases separated the two germline ends. The CDR3 loop is CASSPRGDGGYTF. The DNA of the CDR3 is TGTGCCAGCAGCCCTCGAGGGGACGGGGGCTACACCTTC.

The chain is built from TRBV30 and TRBJ2-6; perhaps D is TRBD1 or TRBD2 (5 bases each). Germline lookup yields CDR1 GTSNPN and CDR2 SVGIG (reference sequence). V was shortened by 5 bases and J by 2 bases, with 16 bases between the two germline ends. CDR3 length: 16 amino acids. In DNA, the CDR3 is TGTGCCTGGTACAGGCGAGGACTTCCTGGGGCCAACGTCCTGACTTTC. It is translated as CAWYRRGLPGANVLTF.

The V gene is TRBV27, the J gene TRBJ1-4, with 7 bases fitting TRBD1. The CDR3 loop spans 14 amino acids. With V trimmed by 7 bases and J by 7 bases, 9 bases remained unmatched. The germline CDR1 and CDR2 sequences are MNHEY and SMNVEV (reference sequence). Written as DNA, the CDR3 is TGTGCCAGCACCTCTATTGACAGGGCTGAAAAACTGTTTTTT. As protein: CASTSIDRAEKLFF. The variable domain in full, completed from reference TRBV27 and TRBJ1-4, reads EAQVTQNPRYLITVTGKKLTVTCSQNMNHEYMSWYRQDPGLGLRQIYYSMNVEVTDKGDVPEGYKVSRKEKRNFPLILESPSPNQTSLYFCASTSIDRAEKLFFGSGTQLSVL.